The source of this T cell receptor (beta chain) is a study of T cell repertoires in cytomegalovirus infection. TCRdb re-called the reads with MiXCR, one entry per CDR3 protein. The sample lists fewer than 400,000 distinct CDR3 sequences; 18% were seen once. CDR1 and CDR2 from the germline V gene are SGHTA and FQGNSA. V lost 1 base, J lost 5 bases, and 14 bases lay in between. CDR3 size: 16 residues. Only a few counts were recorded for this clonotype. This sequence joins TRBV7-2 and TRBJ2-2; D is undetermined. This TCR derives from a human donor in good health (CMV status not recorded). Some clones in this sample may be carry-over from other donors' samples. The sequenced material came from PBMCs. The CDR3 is CASSLVPSGRTGELFF. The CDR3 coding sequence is TGTGCCAGCAGCTTAGTTCCAAGTGGTCGGACCGGGGAGCTGTTTTTT.